A selection of T cell receptor beta chains follows, all from one sample in a study of blood T cell repertoires in COVID-19. Data came from immunoSEQ multiplex PCR; TCRdb stores just in-frame clones and leaves some out. The sample includes roughly 280,000 clones, around 90% of them seen just once. The sequenced material came from PBMCs or T cells enriched from blood (not recorded which). All receptors come from a man aged 35 to 55 who had been exposed to COVID-19. Each CDR3 is given with its conserved first and last residue. Each record gives: J gene, D gene, clone size, V gene, CDR3 DNA, CDR3 protein. D genes are given only for firm matches. Size is omitted from some rows. Given values are once, few, many or a class for expanded clones.

j_gene: TRBJ2-1; d_gene: TRBD1; abundance: .; v_gene: TRBV7-9; CDR3nt: TGTGCCAGCAGCTTAGTCGGAGACAGGGGCTACAATGAGCAGTTCTTC; CDR3aa: CASSLVGDRGYNEQFF
j_gene: TRBJ2-1; d_gene: TRBD2; abundance: .; v_gene: TRBV24-1; CDR3nt: TGTGCCACCAGTGATCGGACTAGGACCATTAATGAGCAGTTCTTC; CDR3aa: CATSDRTRTINEQFF
j_gene: TRBJ2-1; d_gene: TRBD2; abundance: once; v_gene: TRBV2; CDR3nt: TGTGCCATCGAAACTAGCGGGAGGGCCGATGAGCAGTTCTTC; CDR3aa: CAIETSGRADEQFF
j_gene: TRBJ1-1; d_gene: .; abundance: .; v_gene: TRBV7-2; CDR3nt: TGTGCCAGCAGTCCCATTCGACTACTCTCGAACACTGAAGCTTTCTTT; CDR3aa: CASSPIRLLSNTEAFF
j_gene: TRBJ1-2; d_gene: .; abundance: .; v_gene: TRBV5-6; CDR3nt: TGTGCCAGCAGCTGGGGCAGAACGGATGGCTACACCTTC; CDR3aa: CASSWGRTDGYTF
j_gene: TRBJ2-5; d_gene: .; abundance: .; v_gene: TRBV9; CDR3nt: TGTGCCAGCAGCTCGTCCGGAGGGCAAGAGACCCAGTACTTC; CDR3aa: CASSSSGGQETQYF
j_gene: TRBJ2-7; d_gene: .; abundance: .; v_gene: TRBV29-1; CDR3nt: TGCAGCGTTGAAGTGGGTGGACAGCCCACCTACGAGCAGTACTTC; CDR3aa: CSVEVGGQPTYEQYF
j_gene: TRBJ1-4; d_gene: TRBD1; abundance: .; v_gene: TRBV7-2; CDR3nt: TGTGCCAGCAGCGACAGGGCTGGTGAAAAACTGTTTTTT; CDR3aa: CASSDRAGEKLFF
j_gene: TRBJ1-3; d_gene: .; abundance: .; v_gene: TRBV7-2; CDR3nt: TGTGCCAGCAGCTTACAGGGGCTAAAATATTTT; CDR3aa: CASSLQGLKYF
j_gene: TRBJ2-1; d_gene: .; abundance: .; v_gene: TRBV19; CDR3nt: TGTGCCAGTAGTCAGGTAGGCGGGCTTGAGCAGTTCTTC; CDR3aa: CASSQVGGLEQFF
j_gene: TRBJ1-5; d_gene: TRBD1; abundance: .; v_gene: TRBV29-1; CDR3nt: TGCAGCGTTCAACACGGGACAGGGGGCGATCAGCCCCAGCATTTT; CDR3aa: CSVQHGTGGDQPQHF
j_gene: TRBJ2-5; d_gene: TRBD2; abundance: .; v_gene: TRBV18; CDR3nt: TGTGCCAGCTCCCTCAGGACTAGCGGGAGGGGACAAGAGACCCAGTACTTC; CDR3aa: CASSLRTSGRGQETQYF
j_gene: TRBJ1-4; d_gene: .; abundance: .; v_gene: TRBV5-4; CDR3nt: TGTGCCAGCAGCTCTGGGACACATGAAAAACTGTTTTTT; CDR3aa: CASSSGTHEKLFF
j_gene: TRBJ1-1; d_gene: .; abundance: .; v_gene: TRBV11-2; CDR3nt: TGTGCCAGCAGCTTAAGGAGCGGGACTGAAGCTTTCTTT; CDR3aa: CASSLRSGTEAFF
j_gene: TRBJ2-7; d_gene: .; abundance: .; v_gene: TRBV18; CDR3nt: TGTGCCAGCTCACCACCGCCCCTAGCAGGGGAGTACTACGAGCAGTACTTC; CDR3aa: CASSPPPLAGEYYEQYF
j_gene: TRBJ2-1; d_gene: TRBD2; abundance: .; v_gene: TRBV9; CDR3nt: TGTGCCAGCAGCGTAGTTGCGGGAGGGAATGAGCAGTTCTTC; CDR3aa: CASSVVAGGNEQFF
j_gene: TRBJ1-2; d_gene: TRBD1; abundance: .; v_gene: TRBV19; CDR3nt: TGTGCCACCCCGGGACAGAGGACCCCCTATGGCTACACCTTC; CDR3aa: CATPGQRTPYGYTF
j_gene: TRBJ1-2; d_gene: TRBD1; abundance: .; v_gene: TRBV6-5; CDR3nt: TGTGCCAGCAGTTACTCTTTTACAGGGGGCGCTGAAGGCTACACCTTC; CDR3aa: CASSYSFTGGAEGYTF
j_gene: TRBJ2-1; d_gene: .; abundance: .; v_gene: TRBV21-1; CDR3nt: TGTGCCAGCAGCAAAAGAGGGGGACAGGGGTCCTACAATGAGCAGTTCTTC; CDR3aa: CASSKRGGQGSYNEQFF
j_gene: TRBJ2-1; d_gene: .; abundance: .; v_gene: TRBV4-1; CDR3nt: TGCGCCAGCAGCCAAGTGACAGGATCTTACAATGAGCAGTTCTTC; CDR3aa: CASSQVTGSYNEQFF